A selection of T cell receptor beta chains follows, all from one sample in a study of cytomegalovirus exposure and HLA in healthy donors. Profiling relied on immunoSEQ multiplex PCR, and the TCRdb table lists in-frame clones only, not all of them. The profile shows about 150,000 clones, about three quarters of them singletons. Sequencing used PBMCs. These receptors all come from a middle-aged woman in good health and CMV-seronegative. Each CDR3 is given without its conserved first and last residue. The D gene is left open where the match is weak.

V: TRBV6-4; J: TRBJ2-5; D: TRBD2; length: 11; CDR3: ASSPGGQETQY
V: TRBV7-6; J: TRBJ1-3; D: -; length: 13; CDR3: ASSLDPSSGNTIY
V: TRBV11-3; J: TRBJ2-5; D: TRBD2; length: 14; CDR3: ASSLRLAGFQETQY
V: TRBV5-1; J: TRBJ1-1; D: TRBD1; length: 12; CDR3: ASSPRTGWTEAF
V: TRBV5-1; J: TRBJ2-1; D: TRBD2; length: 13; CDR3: ASSLGLAGVNEQF
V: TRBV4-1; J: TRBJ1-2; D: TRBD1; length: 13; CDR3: ASSQDWTGGSGYT
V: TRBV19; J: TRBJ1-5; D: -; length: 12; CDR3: ASSIGRVVGPQH
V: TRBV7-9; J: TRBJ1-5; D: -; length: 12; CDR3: ASSPGVSNQPQH
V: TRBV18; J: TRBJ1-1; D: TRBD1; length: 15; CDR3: ASSPSPTDRVRTEAF
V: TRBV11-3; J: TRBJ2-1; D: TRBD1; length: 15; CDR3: ASSLDIGQGLYNEQF
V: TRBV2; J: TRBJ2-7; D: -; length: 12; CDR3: ASRLQGRNYEQY
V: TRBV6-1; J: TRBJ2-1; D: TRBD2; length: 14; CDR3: ASSGPSGGAQNEQF
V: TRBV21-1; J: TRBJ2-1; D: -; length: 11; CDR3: ASSKQSPRGRF
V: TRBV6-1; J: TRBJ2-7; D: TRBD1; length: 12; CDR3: ASSSIGTGGYKY
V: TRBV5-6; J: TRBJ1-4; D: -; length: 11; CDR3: ASSLFRQEKLF
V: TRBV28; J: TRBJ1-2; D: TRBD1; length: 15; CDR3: ASSSSSGTGSPNGYT
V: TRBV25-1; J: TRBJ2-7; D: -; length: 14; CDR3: ASRRRVGGASYEQY
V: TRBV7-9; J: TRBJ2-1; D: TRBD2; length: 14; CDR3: ASSPHRTSGINEQF
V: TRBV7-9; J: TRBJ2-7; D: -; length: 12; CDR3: ASSPPAESGEQY
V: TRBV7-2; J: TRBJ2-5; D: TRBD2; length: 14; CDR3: ASSLGSWGGQETQY
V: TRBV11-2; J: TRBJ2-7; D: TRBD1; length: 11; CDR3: ASSSDRGHEQY
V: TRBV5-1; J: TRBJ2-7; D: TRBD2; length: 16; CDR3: ASSSMTSGGPSSYEQY
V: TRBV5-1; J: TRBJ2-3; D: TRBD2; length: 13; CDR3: ASSFTSARPDTQY
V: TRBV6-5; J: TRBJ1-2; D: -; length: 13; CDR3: ASSYSPTGTYGYT
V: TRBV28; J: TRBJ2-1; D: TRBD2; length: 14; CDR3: ASSPHSGALNNEQF
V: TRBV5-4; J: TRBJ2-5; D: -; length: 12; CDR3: ASSSLGPGETQY
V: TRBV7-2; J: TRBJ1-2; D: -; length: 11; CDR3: ASSFRGTSGYT
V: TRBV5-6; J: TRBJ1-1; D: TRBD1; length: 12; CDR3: ASNLNRGSTEAF
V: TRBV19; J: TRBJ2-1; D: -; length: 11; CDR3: ASSISPDSEQF
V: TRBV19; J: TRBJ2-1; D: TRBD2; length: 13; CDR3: ASSTASGSYNEQF
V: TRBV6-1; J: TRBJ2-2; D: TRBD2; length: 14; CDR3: ASSDRLAGSTGELF
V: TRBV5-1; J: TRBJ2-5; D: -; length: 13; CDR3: ASSASGTPKETQY
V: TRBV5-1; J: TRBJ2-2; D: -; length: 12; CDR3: ASKTQGNTGELF
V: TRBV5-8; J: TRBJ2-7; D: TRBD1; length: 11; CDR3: ASARDRGHEQY
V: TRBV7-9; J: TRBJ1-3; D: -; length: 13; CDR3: ASSFDTFGGNTIY
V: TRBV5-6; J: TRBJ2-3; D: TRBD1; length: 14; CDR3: ASSKTGDLSTDTQY
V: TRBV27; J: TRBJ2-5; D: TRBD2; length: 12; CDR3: ASSLLAGQETQY
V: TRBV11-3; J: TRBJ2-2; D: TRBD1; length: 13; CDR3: ASSLRTGGTGELF
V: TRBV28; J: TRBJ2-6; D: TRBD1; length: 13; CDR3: ASSPDRGGANVLT
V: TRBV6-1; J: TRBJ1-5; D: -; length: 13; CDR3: ASSFPLGGGQPQH
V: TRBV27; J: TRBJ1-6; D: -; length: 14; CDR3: ASSSTGREAGSPLH
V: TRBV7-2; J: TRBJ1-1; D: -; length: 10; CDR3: ASSSTGIEAF
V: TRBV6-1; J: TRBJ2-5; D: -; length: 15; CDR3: ASSERPFSGVEETQY
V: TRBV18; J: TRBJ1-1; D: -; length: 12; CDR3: ASSPGGVSTEAF
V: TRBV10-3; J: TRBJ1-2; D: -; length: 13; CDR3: AISESGPRYDGYT
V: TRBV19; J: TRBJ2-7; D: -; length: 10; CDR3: ASSSQFYEQY
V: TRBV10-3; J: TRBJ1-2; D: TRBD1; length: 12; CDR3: AISGTGDNYGYT
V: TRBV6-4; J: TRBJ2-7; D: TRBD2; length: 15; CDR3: ASSDSLASGGIDEQY
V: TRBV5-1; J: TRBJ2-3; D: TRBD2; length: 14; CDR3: ASSFNGGLEADTQY
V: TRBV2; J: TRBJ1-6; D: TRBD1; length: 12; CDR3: ASRLTGQDSPLH
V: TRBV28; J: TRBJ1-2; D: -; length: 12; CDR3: ASSTLQGGEGYT
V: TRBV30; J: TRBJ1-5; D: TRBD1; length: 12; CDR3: AWSVRQGVQPQH
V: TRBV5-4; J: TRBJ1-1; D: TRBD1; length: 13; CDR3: ASSPTGTANTEAF
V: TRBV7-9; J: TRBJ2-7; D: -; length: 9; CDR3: ASVEGYEQY